This T cell receptor beta chain was profiled in a study of blood T cells in healthy people across ages. This clonotype was seen a handful of times. The V end lost 4 bases, the J end lost 1 base, and 16 bases lay between the germline ends. The CDR3 is made up of 16 amino acids. In germline, CDR1 is MNHEY, CDR2 SMNVEV (reference sequence). Primers used in a second PCR of roughly 7 to 12 cycles were a sample-barcoded 5' primer and a J-beta primer mix. Each cDNA molecule, via a template-switch adaptor with 12 random nucleotides, was tagged. TCRdb redid the calling of the 5' RACE reads with MiXCR, one entry per CDR3 protein. Among under 2 million distinct CDR3 sequences listed, 30% to 35% were seen once.

The sequence was collected from a woman under 40 in good health. The genes are TRBV27 and TRBJ1-2; the D gene is possibly TRBD1 (6 bases). The sequencing input was blood. The CDR3, as DNA: TGTGCCAGCAGTTCCATTCCACCGGACAGTAACTATGGCTACACCTTC. This codes for CASSSIPPDSNYGYTF.